A selection of T cell receptor beta chains follows, all from one sample in a study of blood T cell repertoires in COVID-19. Produced via immunoSEQ multiplex PCR; TCRdb's table is partial and in-frame only. Of 60,000 or so clones listed, approximately 80% were seen once; the top ten hold roughly 10%. The specimen sequenced was peripheral blood. The receptors were sampled from a man aged 30-40 years with COVID-19, enrolled during active disease. Both conserved end residues are part of each CDR3.

cdr3_aa	v_call
CASSLVSGNANEQFF	TRBV5-1
CASRIRGRTGELFF	TRBV19
CASAPDTYQPQHF	TRBV12-5
CASSLGTSGSPPYEQYF	TRBV5-4
CASRATGVGMDGYTF	TRBV27
CASSQGQGWSGTNEKLFF	TRBV4-1
CASSLASVSEQYF	TRBV7-9
CASSQQGEQYF	TRBV3-1/TRBV3-2
CASSESGGINEQFF	TRBV10-1
CASTLNSNTQYF	TRBV28
CASSSRQGGRNTEAFF	TRBV7-2
CASIPIPGGSGNTIYF	TRBV7-2
CATSRGGRSTEAFF	TRBV15
CASSGNGAGQGVYGYTF	TRBV28
CASSPGHGRETQYF	TRBV19
CASSPRTGVLNEQFF	TRBV18
CASSIYTDREDTEAFF	TRBV28
CASSLSGVNQPQHF	TRBV7-2
CASGQDDSLAETQYF	TRBV2
CASRKSRSQGALGNTIYF	TRBV28
CASSLPPAGSEQYF	TRBV5-4
CASTGNTGELFF	TRBV10-1
CASSDQGNYGYTF	TRBV10-2
CASSQQGGGNQPQHF	TRBV5-1
CASSRTSGRLDEQYF	TRBV9
CAGGSGGAGNTIYF	TRBV6-5
CASSDWMNTEAFF	TRBV12-3/TRBV12-4
CASSVVEGGLSEAFF	TRBV9
CATNTGGF	TRBV28
CSGGSNQPQHF	TRBV20-1
CASSIATGGLQPQHF	TRBV19
CASSPYSGQLNTEAFF	TRBV9